This is a list of T cell receptor beta chains from one sample in a study of blood T cell repertoires in COVID-19. Method: immunoSEQ multiplex PCR; TCRdb's copy keeps in-frame clones and lacks some. Found here are 300,000 to 400,000 clones, roughly nine tenths of them singletons; the top ten hold almost 4%. Sequencing was carried out using PBMCs or T cells enriched from blood (not recorded which). The receptors here all came from a woman in her twenties or thirties who had been exposed to COVID-19. Both conserved end residues are part of each CDR3. D genes are given only for firm matches. Clone size is given for some rows only: seen once, a few or many times, or a class if the clone is expanded.

j_call v_call clone_size d_call cdr3_aa cdr3_nt
TRBJ2-3 TRBV5-4 - - CASSLLLDSGGTDTQYF TGTGCCAGCAGCTTGTTATTGGACAGTGGGGGCACAGATACGCAGTATTTT
TRBJ1-1 TRBV19 - TRBD1 CASSVLQGPEAFF TGTGCCAGTAGTGTACTACAGGGGCCTGAAGCTTTCTTT
TRBJ1-6 TRBV9 - - CASSKWARSGEVYSPLHF TGTGCCAGCAGCAAATGGGCGAGGAGCGGGGAGGTGTATTCACCCCTCCACTTT
TRBJ1-1 TRBV4-3 - - CASSPQGFGANTEAFF TGCGCCAGCAGCCCCCAGGGGTTTGGGGCGAACACTGAAGCTTTCTTT
TRBJ1-2 TRBV6-1 - - CASSEMTANYGYTF TGTGCCAGCAGTGAGATGACAGCTAACTATGGCTACACCTTC
TRBJ1-2 TRBV19 few - CASTVRGSGYGYTF TGTGCCAGTACCGTCAGGGGATCAGGCTATGGCTACACCTTC
TRBJ2-7 TRBV2 - - CASAQYRVGAGEQYF TGTGCCAGCGCTCAATACAGGGTGGGGGCCGGCGAGCAGTACTTC
TRBJ2-2 TRBV14 - - CASSQYYGELFF TGTGCCAGCAGCCAATATTACGGGGAGCTGTTTTTT
TRBJ2-3 TRBV6-4 - TRBD2 CASSPSGGLAGAYTQYF TGTGCCAGCAGCCCCTCGGGGGGGCTAGCGGGGGCGTATACGCAGTATTTT
TRBJ2-7 TRBV2 - TRBD2 CASSDPRGEELHF TGTGCCAGCAGCGACCCCCGGGGGGAAGAGTTGCACTTC
TRBJ2-1 TRBV6-2/TRBV6-3 - - CASSRRGNSYNEQFF TGTGCCAGCAGCCGACGGGGGAATTCCTACAATGAGCAGTTCTTC
TRBJ2-6 TRBV5-6 few - CASSWPNSGANVLTF TGTGCCAGCAGCTGGCCGAACTCTGGGGCCAACGTCCTGACTTTC
TRBJ2-2 TRBV19 - TRBD2 CASSIKRGGANTGELFF TGTGCCAGTAGTATAAAGAGGGGAGGGGCAAACACCGGGGAGCTGTTTTTT
TRBJ1-5 TRBV12-3/TRBV12-4 few - CASSPTGHQPQHF TGTGCCAGCAGCCCGACAGGCCATCAGCCCCAGCATTTT
TRBJ1-6 TRBV19 - - CASSTTRSDFPLHF TGTGCCAGTAGTACCACCCGATCGGACTTCCCCCTCCACTTT
TRBJ1-2 TRBV4-1 - TRBD1 CASGRDRGFYGYTF TGCGCCAGCGGCCGGGACAGGGGCTTCTATGGCTACACCTTC
TRBJ2-7 TRBV4-2 once TRBD2 CASSQDFSGGSYEQYF TGTGCCAGCAGCCAAGATTTTAGCGGGGGGTCCTACGAGCAGTACTTC
TRBJ2-5 TRBV4-2 few TRBD2 CASSQELAGRETQYF TGTGCCAGCAGCCAAGAACTAGCGGGGAGAGAGACCCAGTACTTC
TRBJ2-3 TRBV3-1/TRBV3-2 - TRBD2 CASSPSGDAGDTQYF TGTGCCAGCAGCCCTAGCGGGGATGCGGGAGATACGCAGTATTTT
TRBJ2-1 TRBV4-3 - - CASSQEGLLGEQFF TGCGCCAGCAGCCAAGAAGGACTTCTCGGTGAGCAGTTCTTC
TRBJ2-5 TRBV5-1 once - CASSGEVGGTQETQYF TGCGCCAGCAGCGGGGAGGTGGGCGGTACCCAAGAGACCCAGTACTTC
TRBJ1-1 TRBV10-3 - - CAIGGTGDTEAFF TGTGCCATCGGGGGGACGGGGGACACTGAAGCTTTCTTT
TRBJ2-7 TRBV5-1 once - CASSSSSYEQYF TGCGCCAGCAGCTCGAGCTCCTACGAGCAGTACTTC
TRBJ2-1 TRBV7-2 - TRBD2 CASSQAGLAGEKQFF TGTGCCAGCAGCCAGGCGGGACTAGCGGGGGAAAAGCAGTTCTTC
TRBJ2-1 TRBV4-2 - TRBD2 CASSQLAGPYNEQFF TGTGCCAGCAGCCAGCTAGCGGGTCCCTACAATGAGCAGTTCTTC
TRBJ2-1 TRBV7-9 few TRBD1 CASSPVAGGYNEQFF TGTGCCAGCAGCCCTGTCGCAGGGGGCTACAATGAGCAGTTCTTC